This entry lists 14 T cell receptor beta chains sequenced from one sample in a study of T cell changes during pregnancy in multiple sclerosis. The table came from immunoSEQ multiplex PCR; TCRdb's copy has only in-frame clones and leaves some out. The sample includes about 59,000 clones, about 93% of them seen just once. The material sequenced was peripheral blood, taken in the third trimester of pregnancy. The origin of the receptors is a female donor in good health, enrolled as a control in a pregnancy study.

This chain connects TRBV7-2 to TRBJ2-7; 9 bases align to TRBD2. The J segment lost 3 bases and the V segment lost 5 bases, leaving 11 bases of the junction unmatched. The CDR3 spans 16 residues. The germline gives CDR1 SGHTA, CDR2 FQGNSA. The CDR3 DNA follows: TGTGCCAGCAGCCCCTGGGGGCGGGAGGGAAACTACGAGCAGTACTTC. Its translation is CASSPWGREGNYEQYF.

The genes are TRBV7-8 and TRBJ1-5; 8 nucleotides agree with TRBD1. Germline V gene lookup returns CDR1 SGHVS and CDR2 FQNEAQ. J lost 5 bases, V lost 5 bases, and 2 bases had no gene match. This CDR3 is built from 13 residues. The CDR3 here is CASSPTGDQPQHF. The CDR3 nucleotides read TGTGCCAGCAGCCCGACAGGGGATCAGCCCCAGCATTTT.

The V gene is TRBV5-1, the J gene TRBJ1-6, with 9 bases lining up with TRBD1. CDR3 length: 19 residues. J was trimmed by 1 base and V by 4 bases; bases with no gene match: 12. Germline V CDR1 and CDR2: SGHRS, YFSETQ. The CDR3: CASSRAGQGMGSYNSPLHF. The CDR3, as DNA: TGCGCCAGCAGCCGGGCGGGACAGGGAATGGGGTCCTATAATTCACCCCTCCACTTT.

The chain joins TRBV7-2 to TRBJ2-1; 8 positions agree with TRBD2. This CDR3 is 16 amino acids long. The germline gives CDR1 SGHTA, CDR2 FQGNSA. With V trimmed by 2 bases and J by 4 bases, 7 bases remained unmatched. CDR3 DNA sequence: TGTGCCAGCAGCTTATCGCTGACTAGCGCGTACAATGAGCAGTTCTTC. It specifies CASSLSLTSAYNEQFF.

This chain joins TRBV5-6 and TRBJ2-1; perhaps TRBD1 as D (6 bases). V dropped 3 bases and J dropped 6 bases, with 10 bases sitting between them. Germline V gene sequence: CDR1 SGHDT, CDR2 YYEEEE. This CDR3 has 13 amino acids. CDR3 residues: CASSSGHPNEQFF. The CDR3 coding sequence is TGTGCCAGCAGCTCGGGACACCCCAATGAGCAGTTCTTC.

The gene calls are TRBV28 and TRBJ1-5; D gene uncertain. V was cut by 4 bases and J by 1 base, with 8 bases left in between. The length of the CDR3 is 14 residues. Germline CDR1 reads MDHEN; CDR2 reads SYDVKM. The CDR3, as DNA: TGTGCCAGCAGTTCACCGAGGAGCAATCAGCCCCAGCATTTT. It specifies CASSSPRSNQPQHF.

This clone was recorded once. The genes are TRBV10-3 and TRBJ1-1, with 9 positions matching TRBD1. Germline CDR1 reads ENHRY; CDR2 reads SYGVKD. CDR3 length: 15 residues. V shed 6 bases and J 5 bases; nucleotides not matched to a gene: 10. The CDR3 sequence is CAIRIDRGIGTEAFF. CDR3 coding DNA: TGTGCCATCAGAATTGACAGGGGGATAGGTACTGAAGCTTTCTTT.

The CDR3 sequence: CASSPTPGFSGNTIYF. Written as DNA, the CDR3 is TGTGCCAGCAGCCCTACACCAGGGTTTTCTGGAAACACCATATATTTT. V usage is TRBV5-4 and J usage is TRBJ1-3, with D perhaps matching TRBD1 (5 bases). This CDR3 has 16 amino acids. Germline-derived CDR1 and CDR2 are SGHNT and YYREEE (reference sequence). V was pared by 4 bases and J by 1 base, with 15 bases between.

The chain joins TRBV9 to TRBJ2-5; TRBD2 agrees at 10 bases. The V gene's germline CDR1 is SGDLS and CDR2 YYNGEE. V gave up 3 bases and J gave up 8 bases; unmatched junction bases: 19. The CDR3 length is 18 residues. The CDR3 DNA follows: TGTGCCAGCAGCGCCTCTTCTAGCGGGAGCCGAATATGGGAAACCCAGTACTTC. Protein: CASSASSSGSRIWETQYF.

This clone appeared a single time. The chain's CDR3 is CASSFRTDTFANTGELFF. The CDR3 coding sequence is TGTGCCAGCAGTTTTAGAACTGACACGTTCGCGAACACCGGGGAGCTGTTTTTT. V is TRBV28 and J is TRBJ2-2; D call uncertain. The CDR3 totals 18 residues. V was pared by 3 bases and J by 0 bases, with 17 bases between. Germline lookup yields CDR1 MDHEN and CDR2 SYDVKM. Complete variable domain (other parts from reference TRBV28 and TRBJ2-2): DVKVTQSSRYLVKRTGEKVFLECVQDMDHENMFWYRQDPGLGLRLIYFSYDVKMKEKGDIPEGYSVSREKKERFSLILESASTNQTSMYLCASSFRTDTFANTGELFFGEGSRLTVL.

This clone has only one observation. CDR3 sequence reads: CASREPGQVVYGYTF. As DNA, the CDR3 is TGTGCCAGCAGAGAACCGGGACAGGTGGTCTATGGCTACACCTTC. The rearrangement uses TRBV28 and TRBJ1-2; 8 nucleotides align to TRBD1. J was trimmed by 4 bases and V by 6 bases; bases with no gene match: 10. The CDR3 length is 15 residues. CDR1 and CDR2 (germline): MDHEN, SYDVKM.

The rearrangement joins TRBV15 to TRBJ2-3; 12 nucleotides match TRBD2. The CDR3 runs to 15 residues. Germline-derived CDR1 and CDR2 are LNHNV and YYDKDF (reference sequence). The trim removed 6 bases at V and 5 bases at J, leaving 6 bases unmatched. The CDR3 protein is CATRKTSGSVDTQYF. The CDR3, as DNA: TGTGCCACCAGGAAGACTAGCGGGAGTGTAGATACGCAGTATTTT.

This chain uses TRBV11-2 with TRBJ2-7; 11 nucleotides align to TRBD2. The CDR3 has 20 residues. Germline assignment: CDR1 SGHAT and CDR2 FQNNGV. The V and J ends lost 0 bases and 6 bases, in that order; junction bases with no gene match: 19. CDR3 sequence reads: CASSLEFGGRYSGRAGEQYF. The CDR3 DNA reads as TGTGCCAGCAGCTTAGAATTCGGGGGGAGGTATAGCGGGAGGGCCGGCGAGCAGTACTTC.

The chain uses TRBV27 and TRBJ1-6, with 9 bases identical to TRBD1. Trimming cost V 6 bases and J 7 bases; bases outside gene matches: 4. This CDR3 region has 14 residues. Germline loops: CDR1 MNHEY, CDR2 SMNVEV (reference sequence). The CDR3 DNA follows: TGTGCCAGCAGATCCACAGGGGGCAATTCACCCCTCCACTTT. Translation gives CASRSTGGNSPLHF.